This TCR beta chain was sequenced during a study of cytomegalovirus exposure and HLA in healthy donors. Study summary: Per a later analysis, the roughly 690 first-cohort and some 130 validation repertoires shared one platform.

Data came from immunoSEQ multiplex PCR; TCRdb stores just in-frame clones and leaves some out. Among over 110,000 clones, more than 85% were seen once, and the ten largest hold less than 9%. Sequenced sample: PBMCs. This clonotype was sampled from a man aged 18 to 29 in good health and CMV-seropositive.

The CDR3 spells CASSYGTLAYEQYF. For the CDR3, the DNA is TGCGCCAGCAGCTACGGGACTCTTGCCTACGAGCAGTACTTC. This chain links TRBV5-1 with TRBJ2-7, with a weak D call TRBD2 (6 bases). This CDR3 has 14 amino acids. V gave up 3 bases and J gave up 2 bases, with 12 bases separating them. Germline lookup yields CDR1 SGHRS and CDR2 YFSETQ.